This T cell receptor beta chain was captured by sequencing in a study of shared clonotypes between healthy human individuals. Unmatched junction bases numbered 4, after V lost 3 bases and J lost 1 base. The germline V gene has CDR1 SGDLS and CDR2 YYNGEE. This CDR3 is built from 15 residues. The table came from immunoSEQ multiplex PCR; TCRdb's copy has only in-frame clones and leaves some out. This sample has about 490,000 clones, with 81% found just once. The clonotype was recovered from a woman in her 40s in good health. Some clones in this sample may be carry-over from other donors' samples. What was sequenced was PBMCs. The chain is built from TRBV9 and TRBJ2-7; 10 bases are shared with TRBD2. The CDR3 region has the DNA TGTGCCAGCAGCGCCGGGACTAGCGTTTCCTACGAGCAGTACTTC. It translates to CASSAGTSVSYEQYF.